This T cell receptor beta chain was identified in a study of OX40 agonist ivuxolimab in advanced cancers. V shed 6 bases and J 5 bases; nucleotides not matched to a gene: 9. The CDR3 spans 14 residues. Germline lookup yields CDR1 SQVTM and CDR2 ANQGSEA. Sampled blood was obtained at baseline, cycle 4 day 1, and cycle 7 day 1. Sequencing used immunoSEQ multiplex PCR; TCRdb keeps in-frame clones, though not all of them. The table records 82,000 or so clones, 85% to 90% of them present only once. The chain links TRBV29-1 to TRBJ2-5; 10 bases agree with TRBD1. The TCR sequence derives from an adult with an advanced solid tumor such as melanoma, head and neck, liver or kidney cancer. Sample: CD4+ or CD8+ T cells sorted from blood, taken in a trial of the OX40 agonist ivuxolimab. CDR3: CSVGRTGGMETQYF. The CDR3 bases are TGCAGCGTCGGGAGGACAGGGGGGATGGAGACCCAGTACTTC. Full variable domain (outside the CDR3, taken from reference TRBV29-1 and TRBJ2-5): SAVISQKPSRDICQRGTSLTIQCQVDSQVTMMFWYRQQPGQSLTLIATANQGSEATYESGFVIDKFPISRPNLTFSTLTVSNMSPEDSSIYLCSVGRTGGMETQYFGPGTRLLVL.